These T cell receptor beta chains were read from a single sample in a study of blood T cell repertoires in COVID-19. Using immunoSEQ multiplex PCR, the repertoire was profiled, and TCRdb retains in-frame clones only, with some absent. The table lists roughly 520,000 clones, roughly 90% of them singletons. The sample consisted of PBMCs or T cells enriched from blood (not recorded which). The source is a middle-aged woman who had recovered from COVID-19. Each CDR3 is given with its conserved first and last residue. The D gene is left open where the match is weak. A row's size may be missing; if present it is once, few, many or a size class.

size: NA; J: TRBJ1-1; V: TRBV6-6; D: NA; CDR3: CASSYSRVGGHEAFF; DNA: TGTGCCAGCAGTTACTCGAGGGTAGGTGGGCATGAAGCTTTCTTT
size: NA; J: TRBJ1-4; V: TRBV4-1; D: NA; CDR3: CASSQEREGRNEKLFF; DNA: TGCGCCAGCAGCCAAGAACGAGAGGGCAGAAATGAAAAACTGTTTTTT
size: NA; J: TRBJ2-1; V: TRBV10-3; D: TRBD2; CDR3: CAIRTLAGERNEQFF; DNA: TGTGCCATCAGGACACTAGCGGGAGAGAGAAATGAGCAGTTCTTC
size: NA; J: TRBJ1-5; V: TRBV7-2; D: TRBD1; CDR3: CASSSRGFQPQHF; DNA: TGTGCCAGCAGTTCCAGGGGGTTTCAGCCCCAGCATTTT
size: NA; J: TRBJ1-1; V: TRBV28; D: NA; CDR3: CASSLIQADPNTEAFF; DNA: TGTGCCAGCAGTCTAATCCAGGCCGACCCGAACACTGAAGCTTTCTTT
size: NA; J: TRBJ1-3; V: TRBV2; D: TRBD1; CDR3: CASTLQGAGNTIYF; DNA: TGTGCCAGCACCCTACAGGGGGCTGGTAACACCATATATTTT
size: NA; J: TRBJ1-4; V: TRBV2; D: NA; CDR3: CASIGGKGEKLFF; DNA: TGTGCCAGCATCGGGGGTAAAGGAGAAAAACTGTTTTTT
size: NA; J: TRBJ2-7; V: TRBV27; D: NA; CDR3: CASRLGWNGAYEQYF; DNA: TGTGCCAGCAGGCTGGGTTGGAACGGAGCCTACGAGCAGTACTTC
size: NA; J: TRBJ1-2; V: TRBV12-3/TRBV12-4; D: TRBD1; CDR3: CASSTGGGGGYTF; DNA: TGTGCCAGCAGTACAGGGGGCGGCGGTGGCTACACCTTC
size: NA; J: TRBJ1-1; V: TRBV4-1; D: NA; CDR3: CASSLLGGSLNTEAFF; DNA: TGCGCCAGCAGCCTTCTGGGAGGCAGCTTGAACACTGAAGCTTTCTTT
size: NA; J: TRBJ1-2; V: TRBV4-3; D: NA; CDR3: CASSQDLGRNYGYTF; DNA: TGCGCCAGCAGCCAAGATTTGGGGCGTAACTATGGCTACACCTTC
size: NA; J: TRBJ2-7; V: TRBV28; D: NA; CDR3: CASSPVVYEQYF; DNA: TGTGCCAGCAGTCCGGTCGTCTACGAGCAGTACTTC
size: NA; J: TRBJ2-2; V: TRBV11-2; D: TRBD2; CDR3: CASSLREGNTGELFF; DNA: TGTGCCAGCAGCTTACGGGAGGGGAACACCGGGGAGCTGTTTTTT
size: NA; J: TRBJ2-5; V: TRBV10-3; D: TRBD1; CDR3: CAINPGQGGQETQYF; DNA: TGTGCCATCAACCCGGGACAGGGGGGTCAAGAGACCCAGTACTTC
size: once; J: TRBJ2-7; V: TRBV14; D: TRBD2; CDR3: CASSQDGTSVEQYF; DNA: TGTGCCAGCAGCCAAGACGGGACTAGCGTCGAGCAGTACTTC
size: NA; J: TRBJ1-1; V: TRBV7-8; D: NA; CDR3: CASSLVRAAKRTEAFF; DNA: TGTGCCAGCAGCTTAGTCAGAGCAGCGAAGAGGACTGAAGCTTTCTTT
size: NA; J: TRBJ2-2; V: TRBV6-5; D: NA; CDR3: CASSYAGSGELFF; DNA: TGTGCCAGCAGTTACGCAGGGTCCGGGGAGCTGTTTTTT
size: NA; J: TRBJ2-2; V: TRBV30; D: NA; CDR3: CAWSPIDRNTGELFF; DNA: TGTGCCTGGAGCCCTATAGACAGGAACACCGGGGAGCTGTTTTTT
size: once; J: TRBJ1-5; V: TRBV18; D: TRBD1; CDR3: CASSPGTDNQPQHF; DNA: TGTGCCAGCTCACCTGGGACAGACAATCAGCCCCAGCATTTT
size: NA; J: TRBJ2-7; V: TRBV29-1; D: NA; CDR3: CSVEWQDRSYEQYF; DNA: TGCAGCGTTGAATGGCAGGATAGATCCTACGAGCAGTACTTC
size: NA; J: TRBJ1-6; V: TRBV11-2; D: TRBD1; CDR3: CASKGQTDSPLHF; DNA: TGTGCCAGCAAGGGACAGACAGATTCACCCCTCCACTTT
size: NA; J: TRBJ2-7; V: TRBV6-2/TRBV6-3; D: NA; CDR3: CASSYSLVLYEQYF; DNA: TGTGCCAGCAGTTACTCCTTAGTATTGTACGAGCAGTACTTC
size: NA; J: TRBJ1-6; V: TRBV19; D: TRBD1; CDR3: CASSLGQSTSYNSPLHF; DNA: TGTGCCAGTAGTTTGGGACAGTCGACCTCCTATAATTCACCCCTCCACTTT
size: NA; J: TRBJ2-2; V: TRBV7-9; D: TRBD1; CDR3: CASSPKIGTARTGELFF; DNA: TGTGCCAGCAGCCCTAAGATCGGGACAGCCAGGACCGGGGAGCTGTTTTTT
size: NA; J: TRBJ1-1; V: TRBV7-9; D: TRBD1; CDR3: CASSPRTGGYRTEAFF; DNA: TGTGCCAGCAGCCCACGGACAGGGGGATATCGAACTGAAGCTTTCTTT
size: once; J: TRBJ2-3; V: TRBV14; D: NA; CDR3: CASSPSTDTQYF; DNA: TGTGCCAGCAGCCCAAGCACAGATACGCAGTATTTT
size: NA; J: TRBJ2-1; V: TRBV7-7; D: NA; CDR3: CASSLLGGSSYNEQFF; DNA: TGTGCCAGCAGCTTACTTGGCGGATCTTCCTACAATGAGCAGTTCTTC
size: few; J: TRBJ1-5; V: TRBV19; D: TRBD1; CDR3: CASSHIQGGWNQPQHF; DNA: TGTGCCAGTAGTCACATACAGGGGGGCTGGAATCAGCCCCAGCATTTT
size: NA; J: TRBJ2-7; V: TRBV18; D: TRBD2; CDR3: CASSPGLGGSRQYF; DNA: TGTGCCAGCTCACCGGGACTGGGGGGGTCCCGGCAGTACTTC
size: NA; J: TRBJ1-2; V: TRBV19; D: TRBD1; CDR3: CASSPGQVNYGYTF; DNA: TGTGCCAGTAGTCCGGGACAGGTAAACTATGGCTACACCTTC
size: NA; J: TRBJ2-7; V: TRBV15; D: TRBD1; CDR3: CATLRDRGPYEQYF; DNA: TGTGCCACCCTCCGGGACAGGGGTCCCTACGAGCAGTACTTC
size: NA; J: TRBJ2-2; V: TRBV9; D: NA; CDR3: CASSSRTENTGELFF; DNA: TGTGCCAGCAGCTCCCGGACAGAGAACACCGGGGAGCTGTTTTTT
size: NA; J: TRBJ2-1; V: TRBV2; D: NA; CDR3: CASSGVASPNEQFF; DNA: TGTGCCAGCAGTGGAGTGGCTAGCCCCAATGAGCAGTTCTTC
size: NA; J: TRBJ2-1; V: TRBV10-3; D: TRBD2; CDR3: CAINPSGRGHEQFF; DNA: TGTGCCATAAACCCTAGCGGGAGAGGCCATGAGCAGTTCTTC
size: NA; J: TRBJ2-5; V: TRBV5-6; D: NA; CDR3: CASSLVSPMRAYQETQYF; DNA: TGTGCCAGCAGCTTGGTGTCTCCCATGCGGGCGTACCAAGAGACCCAGTACTTC
size: NA; J: TRBJ2-1; V: TRBV13; D: TRBD2; CDR3: CASSPALAVGPYNEQFF; DNA: TGTGCCAGCAGCCCCGCCCTAGCGGTTGGTCCCTACAATGAGCAGTTCTTC
size: NA; J: TRBJ1-5; V: TRBV24-1; D: TRBD1; CDR3: CATSDRRDRDPNQPQHF; DNA: TGTGCCACCAGTGACCGCCGGGACAGGGATCCTAATCAGCCCCAGCATTTT
size: NA; J: TRBJ1-1; V: TRBV27; D: TRBD1; CDR3: CASSSRDRGNTEAFF; DNA: TGTGCCAGCAGTTCCCGGGACAGGGGCAACACTGAAGCTTTCTTT